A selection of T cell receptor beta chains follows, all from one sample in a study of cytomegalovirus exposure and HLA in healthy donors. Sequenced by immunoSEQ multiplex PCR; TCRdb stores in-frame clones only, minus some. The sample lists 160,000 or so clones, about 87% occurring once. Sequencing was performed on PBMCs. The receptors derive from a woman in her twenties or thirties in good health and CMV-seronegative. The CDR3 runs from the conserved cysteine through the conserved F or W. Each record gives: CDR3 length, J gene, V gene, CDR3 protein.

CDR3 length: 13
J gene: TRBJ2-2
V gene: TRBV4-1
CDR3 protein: CASSQVSPGGLFF

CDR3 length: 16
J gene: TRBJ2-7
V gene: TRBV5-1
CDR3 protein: CASSLWDRGRGYEQYF

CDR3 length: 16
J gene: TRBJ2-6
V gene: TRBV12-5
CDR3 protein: CASGFPRNPGANVLTF

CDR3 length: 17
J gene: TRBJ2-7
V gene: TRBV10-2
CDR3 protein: CASSEDLAGGISYEQYF

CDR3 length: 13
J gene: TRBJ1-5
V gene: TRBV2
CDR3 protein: CASSKGVGQPQHF

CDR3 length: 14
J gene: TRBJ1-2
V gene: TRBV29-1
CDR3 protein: CSVRGSGGKYGYTF

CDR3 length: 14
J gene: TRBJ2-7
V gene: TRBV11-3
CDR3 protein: CASSFLGQGYEQYF

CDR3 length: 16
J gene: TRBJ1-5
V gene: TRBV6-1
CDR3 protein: CASSERTGRSNQPQHF

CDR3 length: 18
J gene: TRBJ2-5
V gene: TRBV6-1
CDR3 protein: CASSEAGLAGITTETQYF

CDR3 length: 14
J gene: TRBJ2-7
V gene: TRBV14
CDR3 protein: CASSPRTGVGEQYF

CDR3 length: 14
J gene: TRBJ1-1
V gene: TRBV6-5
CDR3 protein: CASRRTGLNTEAFF

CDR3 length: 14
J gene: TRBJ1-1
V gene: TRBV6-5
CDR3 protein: CASSHGPGGTEAFF

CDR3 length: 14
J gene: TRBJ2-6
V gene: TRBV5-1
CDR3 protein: CASSQTGGANVLTF

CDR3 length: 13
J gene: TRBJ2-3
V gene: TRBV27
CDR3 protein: CASSWALTDTQYF

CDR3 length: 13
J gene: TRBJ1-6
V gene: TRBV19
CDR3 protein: CASSLGTNSPLHF

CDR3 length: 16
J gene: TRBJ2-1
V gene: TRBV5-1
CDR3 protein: CASSFSRDRPYNEQFF

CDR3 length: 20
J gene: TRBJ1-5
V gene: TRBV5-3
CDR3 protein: CARSRSNTPPKQETNQPQHF

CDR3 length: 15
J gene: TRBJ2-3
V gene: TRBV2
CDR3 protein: CASSDPSGARDTQYF

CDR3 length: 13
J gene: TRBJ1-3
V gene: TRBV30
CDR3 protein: CAWSVGQGNTIYF

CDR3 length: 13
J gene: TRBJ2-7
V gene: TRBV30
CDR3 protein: CAWSPGQGSAQYF

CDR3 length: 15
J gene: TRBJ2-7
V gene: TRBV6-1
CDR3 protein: CASSEDRALIYEQYF

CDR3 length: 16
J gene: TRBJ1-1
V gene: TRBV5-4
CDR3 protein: CASSTNQGARGTEAFF

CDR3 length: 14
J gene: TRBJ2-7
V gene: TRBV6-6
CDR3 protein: CASRADRAEYEQYF

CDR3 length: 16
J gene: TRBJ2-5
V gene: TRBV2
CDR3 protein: CASSEVSRGQGETQYF

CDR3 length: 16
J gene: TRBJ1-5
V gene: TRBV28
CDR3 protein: CASSAPGQGSNQPQHF

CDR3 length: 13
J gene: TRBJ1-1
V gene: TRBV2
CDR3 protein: CASSEAGRPEAFF

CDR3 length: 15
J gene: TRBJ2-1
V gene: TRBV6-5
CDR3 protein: CASSYSSGGAHEQFF

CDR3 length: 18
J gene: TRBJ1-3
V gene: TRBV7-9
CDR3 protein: CASSPWEGQGVSGNTIYF

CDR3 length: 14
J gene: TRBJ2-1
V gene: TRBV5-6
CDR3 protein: CASSIRGPYNEQFF

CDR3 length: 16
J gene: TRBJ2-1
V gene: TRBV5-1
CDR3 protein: CASSLTGLAGPNEQFF

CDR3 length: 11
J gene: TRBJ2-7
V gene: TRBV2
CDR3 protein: CASLASYEQYF

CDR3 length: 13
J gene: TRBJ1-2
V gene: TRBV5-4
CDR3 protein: CASSPDSNYGYTF

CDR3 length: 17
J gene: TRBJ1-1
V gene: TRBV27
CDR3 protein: CASSLSHSWTGGTEAFF

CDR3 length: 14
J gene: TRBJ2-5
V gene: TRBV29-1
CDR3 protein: CSVGSGTSMETQYF

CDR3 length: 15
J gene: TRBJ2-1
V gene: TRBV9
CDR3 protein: CASSPSGGPTNEQFF

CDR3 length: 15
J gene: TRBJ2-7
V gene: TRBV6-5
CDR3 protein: CASSYSQVVANEQYF

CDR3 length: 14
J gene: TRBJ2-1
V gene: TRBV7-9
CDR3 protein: CASQLAGGYNEQFF

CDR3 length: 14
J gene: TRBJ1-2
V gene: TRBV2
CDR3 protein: CASNRLTGAGGYTF

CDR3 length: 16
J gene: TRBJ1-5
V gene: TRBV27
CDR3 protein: CASRGTGTGTDQPQHF

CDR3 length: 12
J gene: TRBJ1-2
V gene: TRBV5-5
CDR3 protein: CASSLTDYGYTF

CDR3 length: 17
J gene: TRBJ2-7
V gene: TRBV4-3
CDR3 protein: CASSQDRRQGMFYEQYF

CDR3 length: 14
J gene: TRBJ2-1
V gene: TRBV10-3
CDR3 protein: CASRGDRGSNEQFF

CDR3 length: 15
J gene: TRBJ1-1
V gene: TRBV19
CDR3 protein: CASSIMGASNTEAFF

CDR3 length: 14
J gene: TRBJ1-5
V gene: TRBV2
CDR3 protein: CASSEIRGHQPQHF

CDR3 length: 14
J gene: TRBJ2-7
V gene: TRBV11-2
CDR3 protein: CASSFGGGAYEQYF

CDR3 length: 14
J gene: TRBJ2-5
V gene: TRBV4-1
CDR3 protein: CASSLAGEQETQYF

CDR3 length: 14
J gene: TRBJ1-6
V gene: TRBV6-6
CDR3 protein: CASSYRGNNSPLHF

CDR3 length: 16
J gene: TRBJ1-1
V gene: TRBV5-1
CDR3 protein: CASSLVPHLRDTEAFF